Listed below are T cell receptor beta chains from one sample, sequenced in a study of cytomegalovirus exposure and HLA in healthy donors. This table comes from immunoSEQ multiplex PCR, and its TCRdb copy is limited to in-frame clones, with some not included. The sample shows under 200,000 clones, more than 70% of them seen only once. The sequencing input was PBMCs. The origin of the receptors is a young man in good health and CMV-seronegative. The CDR3 runs from the conserved cysteine through the conserved F or W. D genes are given only for firm matches. Size is stated for part of the rows, as once, few or many counts, or as a class when the clone is expanded.

size: -
V: TRBV15
J: TRBJ2-7
length: 14
D: -
CDR3: CATSRVLAVYEQYF
DNA: TGTGCCACCAGCAGAGTGCTAGCTGTGTACGAGCAGTACTTC

size: -
V: TRBV27
J: TRBJ2-7
length: 13
D: TRBD1
CDR3: CASSRDRGLEQYF
DNA: TGTGCCAGCAGCCGGGACAGGGGGCTCGAGCAGTACTTC

size: -
V: TRBV29-1
J: TRBJ2-3
length: 12
D: -
CDR3: CSVDLETDTQYF
DNA: TGCAGCGTTGACCTAGAAACAGATACGCAGTATTTT

size: -
V: TRBV28
J: TRBJ2-2
length: 17
D: TRBD1
CDR3: CASSFPSGTDVTGELFF
DNA: TGTGCCAGCAGTTTTCCCTCCGGGACAGACGTCACCGGGGAGCTGTTTTTT

size: -
V: TRBV4-1
J: TRBJ2-1
length: 14
D: TRBD2
CDR3: CASSPSGGFNEQFF
DNA: TGCGCCAGCAGCCCTAGCGGGGGGTTCAATGAGCAGTTCTTC

size: few
V: TRBV23-1
J: TRBJ2-7
length: 16
D: TRBD1
CDR3: CASSLGQGARPYEQYF
DNA: TGCGCCAGCAGTCTCGGACAGGGGGCGCGTCCCTACGAGCAGTACTTC

size: -
V: TRBV27
J: TRBJ2-5
length: 14
D: TRBD2
CDR3: CASSLGTRGETQYF
DNA: TGTGCCAGCAGTTTAGGGACTAGGGGGGAGACCCAGTACTTC

size: -
V: TRBV28
J: TRBJ1-1
length: 11
D: -
CDR3: CASKRGTEAFF
DNA: TGTGCCAGCAAACGAGGGACTGAAGCTTTCTTT

size: -
V: TRBV10-3
J: TRBJ2-1
length: 16
D: -
CDR3: CAISGTETLRDNEQFF
DNA: TGTGCCATCAGTGGGACAGAAACTTTACGGGACAATGAGCAGTTCTTC

size: -
V: TRBV5-1
J: TRBJ2-7
length: 17
D: TRBD2
CDR3: CASSLVGRGTSGYEQYF
DNA: TGCGCCAGCAGCTTGGTTGGTAGGGGGACTAGCGGTTACGAGCAGTACTTC

size: -
V: TRBV7-2
J: TRBJ2-2
length: 15
D: -
CDR3: CASSQSGARTGELFF
DNA: TGTGCCAGCAGCCAAAGCGGCGCGAGAACCGGGGAGCTGTTTTTT

size: few
V: TRBV2
J: TRBJ1-3
length: 15
D: -
CDR3: CASSGGSGIGNTIYF
DNA: TGTGCCAGCAGTGGGGGCAGTGGAATTGGAAACACCATATATTTT

size: once
V: TRBV5-4
J: TRBJ2-6
length: 17
D: -
CDR3: CASSFTGSGSGANVLTF
DNA: TGTGCCAGCAGCTTTACAGGGTCTGGGTCTGGGGCCAACGTCCTGACTTTC

size: -
V: TRBV27
J: TRBJ1-1
length: 14
D: -
CDR3: CASSLSGWDTEAFF
DNA: TGTGCCAGCAGTTTGTCAGGGTGGGACACTGAAGCTTTCTTT

size: -
V: TRBV5-1
J: TRBJ2-2
length: 17
D: -
CDR3: CASSLGRGALNTGELFF
DNA: TGCGCCAGCAGCTTGGGACGGGGGGCCCTGAACACCGGGGAGCTGTTTTTT

size: -
V: TRBV5-1
J: TRBJ1-2
length: 12
D: -
CDR3: CASSLQGSGYTF
DNA: TGCGCCAGCAGCTTACAGGGATCAGGCTACACCTTC

size: -
V: TRBV25-1
J: TRBJ2-7
length: 14
D: TRBD1
CDR3: CASSKQTGLGEQYF
DNA: TGTGCCAGCAGTAAACAGACAGGGTTGGGGGAGCAGTACTTC

size: -
V: TRBV30
J: TRBJ1-1
length: 14
D: -
CDR3: CAWSVLGGNTEAFF
DNA: TGTGCCTGGAGTGTCTTAGGGGGGAACACTGAAGCTTTCTTT

size: -
V: TRBV2
J: TRBJ2-3
length: 16
D: TRBD2
CDR3: CASRPGLAASTDTQYF
DNA: TGTGCCAGCAGGCCGGGACTAGCGGCTAGCACAGATACGCAGTATTTT

size: -
V: TRBV7-9
J: TRBJ2-7
length: 16
D: TRBD2
CDR3: CASSSPGRSGTYEQYF
DNA: TGTGCCAGCAGCTCCCCCGGGAGGAGCGGAACCTACGAGCAGTACTTC

size: once
V: TRBV5-1
J: TRBJ2-7
length: 18
D: -
CDR3: CASSLGPGKAASSYEQYF
DNA: TGCGCCAGCAGCTTGGGGCCCGGGAAAGCGGCGAGCTCCTACGAGCAGTACTTC

size: -
V: TRBV28
J: TRBJ1-6
length: 15
D: TRBD1
CDR3: CASSSQGKYNSPLHF
DNA: TGTGCCAGCAGTTCACAGGGGAAGTATAATTCACCCCTCCACTTT

size: -
V: TRBV5-1
J: TRBJ1-3
length: 17
D: -
CDR3: CASSLHALTSSGNTIYF
DNA: TGCGCCAGCAGCCTACACGCTCTGACAAGCTCTGGAAACACCATATATTTT

size: -
V: TRBV6-5
J: TRBJ2-7
length: 15
D: TRBD1
CDR3: CASSSSTGEAYEQYF
DNA: TGTGCCAGCAGTTCCTCGACAGGGGAGGCCTACGAGCAGTACTTC

size: -
V: TRBV6-1
J: TRBJ1-2
length: 14
D: -
CDR3: CASSEEVANYGYTF
DNA: TGTGCCAGCAGTGAAGAAGTAGCTAACTATGGCTACACCTTC

size: -
V: TRBV30
J: TRBJ2-7
length: 14
D: TRBD1
CDR3: CAWTRYRGAGEQYF
DNA: TGTGCCTGGACGAGGTACAGGGGCGCGGGCGAGCAGTACTTC

size: -
V: TRBV5-4
J: TRBJ2-5
length: 16
D: TRBD1
CDR3: CASSFPTGGGQETQYF
DNA: TGTGCCAGCAGCTTTCCGACAGGGGGCGGGCAAGAGACCCAGTACTTC

size: once
V: TRBV5-4
J: TRBJ1-4
length: 17
D: TRBD1
CDR3: CASSLRRGNEDNEKLFF
DNA: TGTGCCAGCAGCCTTCGCAGGGGGAACGAAGACAATGAAAAACTGTTTTTT

size: -
V: TRBV6-5
J: TRBJ2-7
length: 11
D: -
CDR3: CASRVGYEQYF
DNA: TGTGCCAGCAGGGTCGGGTACGAGCAGTACTTC

size: few
V: TRBV15
J: TRBJ2-1
length: 17
D: TRBD2
CDR3: CATSRDQASGGAGEQFF
DNA: TGTGCCACCAGCAGAGATCAGGCTAGCGGGGGGGCCGGTGAGCAGTTCTTC

size: -
V: TRBV30
J: TRBJ1-2
length: 14
D: -
CDR3: CACSPFEEDYGYTF
DNA: TGTGCCTGTTCCCCGTTTGAGGAAGACTATGGCTACACCTTC

size: few
V: TRBV25-1
J: TRBJ1-1
length: 13
D: -
CDR3: CASRVQGRTEAFF
DNA: TGTGCCAGCAGGGTTCAGGGTAGGACTGAAGCTTTCTTT

size: -
V: TRBV25-1
J: TRBJ2-3
length: 14
D: -
CDR3: CASKDRRGADTQYF
DNA: TGTGCCAGCAAGGACAGGAGGGGCGCAGATACGCAGTATTTT

size: -
V: TRBV14
J: TRBJ1-5
length: 15
D: TRBD1
CDR3: CASSQVGGAGQPQHF
DNA: TGTGCCAGCAGCCAAGTAGGGGGCGCGGGTCAGCCCCAGCATTTT

size: -
V: TRBV19
J: TRBJ1-1
length: 13
D: TRBD1
CDR3: CASSMRTGGEAFF
DNA: TGTGCCAGTAGTATGAGGACAGGGGGCGAAGCTTTCTTT

size: -
V: TRBV27
J: TRBJ2-7
length: 13
D: -
CDR3: CASSTGVRGEQYF
DNA: TGTGCCAGCAGTACGGGGGTCCGGGGCGAGCAGTACTTC

size: -
V: TRBV30
J: TRBJ2-7
length: 15
D: TRBD1
CDR3: CAWKRTGESLHEQYF
DNA: TGTGCCTGGAAACGGACAGGGGAAAGTTTACACGAGCAGTACTTC

size: -
V: TRBV18
J: TRBJ2-7
length: 15
D: -
CDR3: CASSPSGGESYEQYF
DNA: TGTGCCAGCTCACCATCGGGCGGGGAGTCCTACGAGCAGTACTTC

size: -
V: TRBV30
J: TRBJ1-3
length: 13
D: -
CDR3: CALQRGKGDTIYF
DNA: TGTGCCCTTCAAAGGGGTAAGGGGGACACCATATATTTT

size: -
V: TRBV7-8
J: TRBJ2-3
length: 17
D: TRBD2
CDR3: CASSLFTSGGAVDTQYF
DNA: TGTGCCAGCAGCCTATTTACTAGCGGGGGGGCCGTAGATACGCAGTATTTT

size: -
V: TRBV5-4
J: TRBJ2-4
length: 14
D: -
CDR3: CASSGRDWENIQYF
DNA: TGTGCCAGCAGCGGAAGGGACTGGGAAAACATTCAGTACTTC

size: -
V: TRBV7-6
J: TRBJ2-7
length: 14
D: -
CDR3: CASSPESLAYEQYF
DNA: TGTGCCAGCAGCCCGGAGAGTCTGGCCTACGAGCAGTACTTC

size: once
V: TRBV6-1
J: TRBJ2-1
length: 17
D: TRBD2
CDR3: CASSGSIGGTSYNEQFF
DNA: TGTGCCAGCAGTGGCTCGATCGGGGGGACTTCCTACAATGAGCAGTTCTTC

size: -
V: TRBV5-6
J: TRBJ2-7
length: 15
D: TRBD1
CDR3: CASSLPGTESYEQYF
DNA: TGTGCCAGCAGCTTGCCCGGGACAGAATCATACGAGCAGTACTTC

size: -
V: TRBV7-9
J: TRBJ2-5
length: 16
D: TRBD2
CDR3: CASSPRGGGTQETQYF
DNA: TGTGCCAGCAGCCCTAGGGGCGGGGGGACCCAAGAGACCCAGTACTTC

size: -
V: TRBV28
J: TRBJ1-4
length: 14
D: -
CDR3: CASSPMRNREKLFF
DNA: TGTGCCAGCAGCCCTATGCGAAATCGTGAAAAACTGTTTTTT

size: -
V: TRBV4-2
J: TRBJ1-5
length: 15
D: TRBD1
CDR3: CASSLTGVEDQPQHF
DNA: TGTGCCAGCAGTCTCACAGGGGTGGAAGATCAGCCCCAGCATTTT

size: -
V: TRBV6-6
J: TRBJ1-1
length: 13
D: -
CDR3: CASSGQANTEAFF
DNA: TGTGCCAGCAGCGGACAAGCGAACACTGAAGCTTTCTTT

size: -
V: TRBV6-5
J: TRBJ2-7
length: 15
D: TRBD1
CDR3: CASSSTGDRFYEQYF
DNA: TGTGCCAGCAGTTCCACAGGGGACAGGTTCTACGAGCAGTACTTC

size: -
V: TRBV10-3
J: TRBJ2-3
length: 15
D: TRBD1
CDR3: CAISADRGSTDTQYF
DNA: TGTGCCATCAGTGCGGACAGGGGGAGCACAGATACGCAGTATTTT

size: -
V: TRBV18
J: TRBJ1-1
length: 12
D: -
CDR3: CASSPRNSEAFF
DNA: TGTGCCAGCTCACCCCGCAACAGTGAAGCTTTCTTT

size: once
V: TRBV28
J: TRBJ1-1
length: 14
D: TRBD1
CDR3: CASISGQWDTEAFF
DNA: TGTGCCAGCATCTCGGGACAGTGGGACACTGAAGCTTTCTTT

size: -
V: TRBV30
J: TRBJ1-2
length: 20
D: -
CDR3: CAWSPNLWTEASLMFYGYTF
DNA: TGTGCCTGGAGCCCCAATTTATGGACAGAGGCCTCCCTCATGTTCTATGGCTACACCTTC

size: -
V: TRBV5-6
J: TRBJ1-1
length: 14
D: TRBD1
CDR3: CASSLGQGVSEAFF
DNA: TGTGCCAGCAGCCTCGGACAGGGGGTTAGTGAAGCCTTCTTT